These 5 T cell receptor beta chains share one sample of origin, sequenced in a study of blood T cell repertoires in COVID-19. Assay: immunoSEQ multiplex PCR; the TCRdb copy retains only in-frame clones and omits some. The sample carries 120,000 to 150,000 clones, less than 90% recorded once. The sequenced sample was PBMCs or T cells enriched from blood (not recorded which). These receptors were taken from a woman aged 45-65 years who had been exposed to COVID-19.

This chain links TRBV3-1 (or the pseudogene TRBV3-2) with TRBJ2-5; D remains unclear. The germline V gene encodes CDR1 LGHDT and CDR2 YNNKEL (reference sequence). The CDR3 length is 14 residues. The V end lost 6 bases, the J end lost 5 bases, and 16 bases lay between the germline ends. As DNA, the CDR3 is TGTGCCAGCAGTCATCTAGGCCCGGTGGAGACCCAGTACTTC. It codes for CASSHLGPVETQYF.

The chain recombines TRBV7-2 with TRBJ2-6; D is possibly TRBD1 (5 bases). Per the germline V gene, CDR1 is SGHTA and CDR2 is FQGNSA. There are 19 residues in the CDR3. Trimming took 1 base from V and 0 from J, leaving 16 bases between them. CDR3 residues: CASSLDPDSGISGANVLTF. The CDR3 DNA reads as TGTGCCAGCAGCTTAGACCCAGATTCAGGGATCTCTGGGGCCAACGTCCTGACTTTC.

The rearrangement links TRBV11-1 to TRBJ2-2; 7 bases align to TRBD1. CDR1 is SGHAT, CDR2 FQDESV, per germline (reference sequence). CDR3 size: 15 residues. V trimming: 5 bases; J trimming: 1 base; junction bases outside the gene matches: 4. The CDR3 loop reads CASSLTGWNTGELFF. The CDR3 DNA reads as TGTGCCAGCAGCCTGACAGGGTGGAACACCGGGGAGCTGTTTTTT.

The chain uses TRBV6-6 and TRBJ2-2; tentatively, D is TRBD1 (5 bases). Germline V gene data show CDR1 as MNHNY and CDR2 as SVGAGI (reference sequence). Trimming removed 2 bases from V and 3 bases from J, with 7 bases in between. This CDR3 is built from 14 residues. CDR3 coding DNA: TGTGCCAGCAGTTACCGCAGGGACACCGGGGAGCTGTTTTTT. It specifies CASSYRRDTGELFF.

The chain is built from TRBV30 and TRBJ2-1; possible D gene TRBD1, 5 bases. This CDR3 region has 14 residues. V was cut by 1 base and J by 9 bases, with 16 bases left in between. Germline V lookup: CDR1 GTSNPN, CDR2 SVGIG (reference sequence). The CDR3 bases are TGTGCCTGGAGTGCCCAACCCCAGGGCGGTGAGCAGTTCTTC. This sequence encodes CAWSAQPQGGEQFF.